Given below is one T cell receptor (beta chain) in context. As handled by the study authors: Scientists estimated how many nucleated cells there were by amplifying reference gene primers. The method was immunoSEQ multiplex PCR; TCRdb's version includes in-frame clones alone and lacks a portion of them. The DNA gave D and trimming, while V, J and clone size come from that table. The sample has about 220,000 clones; around four fifths are singletons. The sample belongs to a study of blood T cell repertoires in COVID-19. Whole-study context: Samples of COVID-19 (acute and convalescent) were obtained from the United States, Italy and Spain. Sources were T cells, B-cell-depleted T cells, or PBMCs; the material itself was cDNA or gDNA.

Participant reports of clinical history set cohort assignment. The TCR was taken from a woman aged 40 to 50 who had been exposed to COVID-19. The specimen sequenced was PBMCs or T cells enriched from blood (not recorded which).

Here the CDR3 reads CATELGSIGNTIYF. CDR3 in DNA: TGTGCCACGGAGCTCGGCTCCATAGGAAACACCATATATTTT. This sequence joins TRBV19 and TRBJ1-3; D gene ambiguous. Germline CDR1 is LNHDA and CDR2 is SQIVND (reference sequence). The germline V and J ends were trimmed by 10 bases and 4 bases, with 17 bases remaining between them. The CDR3 consists of 14 residues.